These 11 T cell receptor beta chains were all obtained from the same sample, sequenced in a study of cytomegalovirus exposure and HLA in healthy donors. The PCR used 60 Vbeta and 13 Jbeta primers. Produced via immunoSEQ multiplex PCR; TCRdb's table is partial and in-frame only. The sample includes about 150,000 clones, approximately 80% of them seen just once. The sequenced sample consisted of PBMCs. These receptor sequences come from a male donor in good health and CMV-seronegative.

The CDR3: CASSPRGGNEKLFF. The CDR3 region has the DNA TGCGCCAGCAGCCCTCGGGGGGGCAATGAAAAACTGTTTTTT. This chain connects TRBV5-1 to TRBJ1-4, with D maybe TRBD1 (6 bases). Deletions cut 4 bases from V and 5 bases from J, with 12 bases between. This CDR3 spans 14 amino acids. CDR1 and CDR2 (germline): SGHRS, YFSETQ.

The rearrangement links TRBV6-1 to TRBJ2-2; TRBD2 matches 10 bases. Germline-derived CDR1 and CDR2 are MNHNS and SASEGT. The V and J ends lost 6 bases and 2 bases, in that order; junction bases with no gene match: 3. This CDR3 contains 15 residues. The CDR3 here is CASRERGGNTGELFF. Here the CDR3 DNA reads TGTGCCAGCAGGGAGCGGGGGGGAAACACCGGGGAGCTGTTTTTT.

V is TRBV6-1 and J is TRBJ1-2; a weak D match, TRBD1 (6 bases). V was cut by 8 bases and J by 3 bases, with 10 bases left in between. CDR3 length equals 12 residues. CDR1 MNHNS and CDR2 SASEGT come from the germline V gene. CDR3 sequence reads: CASSDRHYGYTF. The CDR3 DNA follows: TGTGCCAGCTCCGACAGGCACTATGGCTACACCTTC.

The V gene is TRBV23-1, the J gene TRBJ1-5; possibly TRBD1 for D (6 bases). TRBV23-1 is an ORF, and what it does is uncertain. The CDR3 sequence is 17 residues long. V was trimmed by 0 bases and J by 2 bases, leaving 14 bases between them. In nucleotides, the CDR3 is TGCGCCAGCAGTCAATCTCGACAGGTGGCATGCAATCAGCCCCAGCATTTT. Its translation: CASSQSRQVACNQPQHF.

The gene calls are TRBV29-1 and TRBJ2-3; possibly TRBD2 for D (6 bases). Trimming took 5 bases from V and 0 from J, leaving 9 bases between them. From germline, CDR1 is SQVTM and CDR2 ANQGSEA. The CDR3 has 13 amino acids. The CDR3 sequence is CSVLARSTDTQYF. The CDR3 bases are TGCAGCGTTCTAGCGAGGAGCACAGATACGCAGTATTTT.

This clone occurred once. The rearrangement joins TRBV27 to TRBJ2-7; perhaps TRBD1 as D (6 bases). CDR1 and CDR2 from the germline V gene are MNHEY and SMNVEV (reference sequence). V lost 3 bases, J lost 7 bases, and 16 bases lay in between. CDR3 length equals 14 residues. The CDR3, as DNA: TGTGCCAGCAGTTTTGCGAACAGGGTAAAGGAGCAGTACTTC. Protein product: CASSFANRVKEQYF.

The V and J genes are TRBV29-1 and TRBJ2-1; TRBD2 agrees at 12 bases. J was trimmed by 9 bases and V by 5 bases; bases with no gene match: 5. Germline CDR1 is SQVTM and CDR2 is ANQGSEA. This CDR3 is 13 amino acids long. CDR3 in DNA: TGCAGCGTTACGACTAGCGGGAGTAGTGAGCAGTTCTTC. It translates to CSVTTSGSSEQFF.

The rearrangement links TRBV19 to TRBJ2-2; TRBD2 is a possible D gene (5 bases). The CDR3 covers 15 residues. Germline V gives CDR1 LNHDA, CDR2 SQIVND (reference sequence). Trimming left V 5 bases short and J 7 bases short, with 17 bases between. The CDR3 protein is CASSPGVIMNGELFF. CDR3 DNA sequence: TGTGCCAGTAGTCCCGGGGTCATTATGAACGGGGAGCTGTTTTTT.

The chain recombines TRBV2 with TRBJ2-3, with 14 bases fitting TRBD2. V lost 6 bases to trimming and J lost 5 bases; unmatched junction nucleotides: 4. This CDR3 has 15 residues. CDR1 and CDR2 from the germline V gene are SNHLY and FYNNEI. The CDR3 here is CASSAGLAGVDTQYF. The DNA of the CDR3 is TGTGCCAGCAGCGCGGGACTAGCGGGGGTAGATACGCAGTATTTT.

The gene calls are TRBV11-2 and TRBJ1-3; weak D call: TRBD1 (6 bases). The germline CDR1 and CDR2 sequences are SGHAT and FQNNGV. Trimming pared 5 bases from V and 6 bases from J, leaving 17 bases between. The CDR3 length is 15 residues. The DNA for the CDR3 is TGTGCCAGCAGCGACACAGGGTTAGGGCTAAACACCATATATTTT. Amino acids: CASSDTGLGLNTIYF.

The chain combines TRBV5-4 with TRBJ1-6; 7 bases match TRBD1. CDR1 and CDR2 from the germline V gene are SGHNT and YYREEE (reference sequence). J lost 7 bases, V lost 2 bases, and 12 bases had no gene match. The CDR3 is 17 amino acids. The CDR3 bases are TGTGCCAGCAGCTTAAGAGGCAGGGGGAACGGCAATTCACCCCTCCACTTT. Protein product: CASSLRGRGNGNSPLHF.